The 28 T cell receptor beta chains in this list originate from one sample, sequenced in a study of OX40 agonist ivuxolimab in advanced cancers. Assay: immunoSEQ multiplex PCR; the TCRdb copy retains only in-frame clones and omits some. The table has around 62,000 clones, around nine tenths seen once. This sample comprised CD4+ or CD8+ T cells sorted from blood, obtained in a trial of the OX40 agonist ivuxolimab. These TCRs come from an adult with an advanced solid tumor such as melanoma, head and neck, liver or kidney cancer.

This chain links TRBV12-2 with TRBJ1-5; the table assigns TRBD1, which was not confirmed against the DNA. TRBV12-2 is given as a pseudogene. The CDR3 length is 18 residues. CDR3 loop: CASRFRTGLRRGNQPQHF. The CDR3 DNA reads as TGTGCAAGTCGCTTCCGGACAGGGCTAAGAAGAGGCAATCAGCCCCAGCATTTT.

The chain combines TRBV18 with TRBJ2-7; 8 bases are a match to TRBD1. V gave up 6 bases and J gave up 5 bases; unmatched junction bases: 6. This CDR3 is built from 13 residues. Germline loops: CDR1 KGHSH, CDR2 LQKENI. The CDR3 sequence is CASSEGQDNEQYF. Written as DNA, the CDR3 is TGTGCCAGCTCGGAGGGACAGGACAACGAGCAGTACTTC.

The rearrangement links TRBV7-9 to TRBJ2-7, with unresolved D. Trimming shortened V by 5 bases and J by 6 bases, and 11 bases separated the two germline ends. The CDR3 contains 12 residues. The germline V gene encodes CDR1 SEHNR and CDR2 FQNEAQ (reference sequence). The CDR3 DNA reads as TGTGCCAGCAGCCCCCCTCACGGCGAGCAGTACTTC. This codes for CASSPPHGEQYF.

This chain uses TRBV6-6 with TRBJ2-4; 7 bases map to TRBD1. Germline V gene sequence: CDR1 MNHNY, CDR2 SVGAGI (reference sequence). The CDR3 loop spans 15 amino acids. V was clipped by 6 bases and J by 0 bases; unmatched bases: 5. The CDR3 region is CASRSRTGAKNIQYF. The DNA for the CDR3 is TGTGCCAGCAGAAGCAGGACAGGAGCCAAAAACATTCAGTACTTC.

The CDR3 region is CASSYAGNTEAFF. CDR3 DNA sequence: TGTGCCAGCAGTTACGCCGGGAACACTGAAGCTTTCTTT. V and J are TRBV6-6 and TRBJ1-1; D uncertain. V was clipped by 2 bases and J by 1 base, with 5 bases between them. The CDR3 sequence is 13 residues long. Germline CDR1 MNHNY, CDR2 SVGAGI (reference sequence).

In the case of this clone: At one end, the junction sequence differs from germline, possibly due to a read error. The chain carries TRBV2 and TRBJ2-7; no reliable D call. The germline V gene encodes CDR1 SNHLY and CDR2 FYNNEI. This CDR3 is built from 16 residues. CDR3 nucleotide sequence: TGTGCCAGCAGAGGGCACCCCACGACTCCTCACGGCTCTAGAGACTTC. Protein product: CASRGHPTTPHGSRDF.

This clone was observed once. CDR3 coding DNA: TGCGCCAGCAGCCGGGGCAGGTTAAATCGGGGGCAGTACTTC. Its protein product is CASSRGRLNRGQYF. The chain uses TRBV4-1 and TRBJ2-7, with D tentatively TRBD1 or TRBD2 (5 bases each). Trimming took off 4 bases at V and 9 bases at J, with 19 bases between the two ends. CDR1 is MGHRA, CDR2 YSYEKL, per germline. The CDR3 loop spans 14 amino acids.

Only a few counts were recorded for this clone. The chain links TRBV2 to TRBJ1-5; D not certain. This CDR3 has 13 residues. Trimming shortened V by 7 bases and J by 5 bases, and 12 bases separated the two germline ends. Per germline, CDR1 SNHLY and CDR2 FYNNEI. CDR3 protein: CASMRGDYQPQHF. In nucleotides, the CDR3 is TGTGCCAGCATGCGGGGAGACTATCAGCCCCAGCATTTT.

The gene calls are TRBV28 and TRBJ2-7; 7 bases agree with TRBD2. Germline assignment: CDR1 MDHEN and CDR2 SYDVKM. There are 16 residues in the CDR3. J gave up 4 bases and V 7 bases, and 16 bases lay outside the gene matches. The DNA of the CDR3 is TGTGCCAGCAATCCTTATGGCCTAGCGGAGGATTACGAGCAGTACTTC. This gives the protein CASNPYGLAEDYEQYF.

This clone has a single count. The chain links TRBV10-3 to TRBJ1-2; D perhaps matches TRBD1 (6 bases). CDR3 size: 14 residues. V was trimmed by 8 bases and J by 3 bases, leaving 16 bases between them. Germline V gene data show CDR1 as ENHRY and CDR2 as SYGVKD. The CDR3 loop is CAIPERGPDYGYTF. The CDR3 nucleotides read TGTGCCATCCCCGAACGGGGGCCGGACTATGGCTACACCTTC.

The V gene is TRBV15, the J gene TRBJ2-3; D may be TRBD2 (6 bases). Germline loops: CDR1 LNHNV, CDR2 YYDKDF (reference sequence). The CDR3 is made up of 16 amino acids. Trimming pared 2 bases from V and 6 bases from J, leaving 18 bases between. CDR3 nucleotide sequence: TGTGCCACCAGCAGAACAGTAGCGGCAGGAGAGGATACGCAGTATTTT. Translation: CATSRTVAAGEDTQYF.

This clone was found once. V and J are TRBV6-6 and TRBJ2-3; the D call may be TRBD1 or TRBD2 (5 bases each). From germline, CDR1 is MNHNY and CDR2 SVGAGI (reference sequence). V was pared by 5 bases and J by 7 bases, with 13 bases between. CDR3 size: 13 residues. CDR3 in DNA: TGTGCCAGCAGTCCAGGGTGGGGGAATACGCAGTATTTT. It yields the protein CASSPGWGNTQYF.

The V call is TRBV19, the J call TRBJ1-1; a possible D gene is TRBD1 (5 bases). The CDR3 runs to 14 residues. Germline CDR1 is LNHDA and CDR2 is SQIVND (reference sequence). V was cut by 5 bases and J by 1 base, with 11 bases left in between. The CDR3 DNA reads as TGTGCCAGTAGTCCAAGGGACTGGAACACTGAAGCTTTCTTT. Translating gives CASSPRDWNTEAFF.

Only one count was recorded for this clone. The chain couples TRBV2 to TRBJ1-4, with 8 bases identical to TRBD1. V lost 5 bases to trimming and J lost 8 bases; unmatched junction nucleotides: 10. The germline V gene encodes CDR1 SNHLY and CDR2 FYNNEI. This CDR3 contains 15 residues. This CDR3 reads CASSPPRGRREKLFF. The CDR3 DNA reads as TGTGCCAGCAGTCCTCCCAGGGGGCGGAGGGAAAAACTGTTTTTT.

This chain joins TRBV4-2 and TRBJ2-3; 13 bases are a match to TRBD2. CDR3 length: 20 amino acids. J lost 1 base, V lost 0 bases, and 10 bases had no gene match. CDR1 LGHNA and CDR2 YNFKEQ come from the germline V gene. CDR3 region: CASSQEWGTSGNPRTDTQYF. As DNA, the CDR3 is TGTGCCAGCAGCCAAGAATGGGGGACTAGCGGGAACCCTCGCACAGATACGCAGTATTTT.

This sequence joins TRBV6-5 and TRBJ2-7; D is ambiguous. V gave up 4 bases and J gave up 3 bases, with 7 bases separating them. The CDR3 sequence is 12 residues long. Germline CDR1 and CDR2: MNHEY and SVGAGI. CDR3 in DNA: TGTGCCAGCAGTTTGTGGGGCTACGAGCAGTACTTC. This gives the protein CASSLWGYEQYF.

V usage is TRBV11-2 and J usage is TRBJ2-7; D ambiguous. The CDR3 loop spans 14 amino acids. V was trimmed by 3 bases and J by 6 bases, leaving 15 bases between them. Germline-derived CDR1 and CDR2 are SGHAT and FQNNGV. Here the CDR3 DNA reads TGTGCCAGCAGCTTTTACCCCCCCGCAGCCGAGCAGTACTTC. This gives the protein CASSFYPPAAEQYF. Full variable domain (remainder filled in from reference TRBV11-2 and TRBJ2-7): EAGVAQSPRYKIIEKRQSVAFWCNPISGHATLYWYQQILGQGPKLLIQFQNNGVVDDSQLPKDRFSAERLKGVDSTLKIQPAKLEDSAVYLCASSFYPPAAEQYFGPGTRLTVT.

The gene calls are TRBV29-1 and TRBJ1-5; no reliable D call. The V gene lost 4 bases and the J gene lost 5 bases, with 12 bases spanning the gap. CDR3 length: 13 residues. Germline lookup yields CDR1 SQVTM and CDR2 ANQGSEA. The CDR3: CSVGERRDQPQHF. The DNA of the CDR3 is TGCAGCGTTGGAGAACGCAGAGATCAGCCCCAGCATTTT.

CDR3 amino acids: CASSTLHQQFRYTTEQYF. The CDR3 nucleotides read TGTGCCAGCAGTACCCTACATCAACAGTTTAGGTATACGACGGAGCAGTACTTC. V is TRBV2 and J is TRBJ2-7, with no clear D. Germline-derived CDR1 and CDR2 are SNHLY and FYNNEI. Trimming took off 5 bases at V and 7 bases at J, with 30 bases between the two ends. This CDR3 contains 18 residues.

V is TRBV6-5 and J is TRBJ1-2, with 7 bases lining up with TRBD1. The CDR3 length is 15 residues. V was pared by 3 bases and J by 10 bases, with 14 bases of the junction left unmatched. CDR1 and CDR2 (germline): MNHEY, SVGAGI. The CDR3 sequence: CASSYRGGRGPDYTF. CDR3 nucleotides: TGTGCCAGCAGTTATCGGGGGGGAAGGGGGCCCGACTACACCTTC.

The chain recombines TRBV5-4 with TRBJ2-5; D perhaps matches TRBD1 (5 bases). This CDR3 region has 16 residues. Germline CDR1 is SGHNT and CDR2 is YYREEE (reference sequence). V lost 0 bases, J lost 3 bases, and 15 bases lay in between. This chain's CDR3 is CASSLGGRGREETQYF. The CDR3 DNA follows: TGTGCCAGCAGCTTGGGCGGTAGGGGAAGGGAAGAGACCCAGTACTTC.

This chain joins TRBV5-1 and TRBJ2-1; TRBD2 matches at 10 bases. V was pared by 4 bases and J by 10 bases, with 23 bases of the junction left unmatched. Germline-derived CDR1 and CDR2 are SGHRS and YFSETQ. The CDR3 has 19 residues. The CDR3 here is CASSANRGRTLAGVREQFF. CDR3 nucleotide sequence: TGCGCCAGCAGCGCGAACAGGGGAAGGACTCTAGCGGGAGTCCGGGAGCAGTTCTTC.

V is TRBV6-1 and J is TRBJ1-4, with TRBD1 as a possible D gene (5 bases). The ends were cut back, 8 bases at V and 5 bases at J, with 12 bases in the middle. The germline gives CDR1 MNHNS, CDR2 SASEGT. This CDR3 region has 13 residues. CDR3 nucleotide sequence: TGTGCCAGCTTGGGGACGGGAAATGAAAAACTGTTTTTT. Amino acid sequence: CASLGTGNEKLFF.

The genes are TRBV2 and TRBJ2-3, with 8 positions matching TRBD2. J lost 5 bases, V lost 8 bases, and 3 bases had no gene match. Per germline, CDR1 SNHLY and CDR2 FYNNEI. The CDR3 totals 12 residues. CDR3 sequence: CASGREGDTQYF. The CDR3 nucleotides are TGTGCCAGCGGCCGGGAGGGAGATACGCAGTATTTT.

The J gene is TRBJ2-7, the V gene TRBV7-9; 7 bases map to TRBD1. From germline, CDR1 is SEHNR and CDR2 FQNEAQ (reference sequence). CDR3 size: 15 residues. V lost 6 bases, J lost 6 bases, and 14 bases stayed unmatched. For the CDR3, the DNA is TGTGCCAGCAGTTTTCCCGGACAGGAGTCGGGCGAGCAGTACTTC. Its translation is CASSFPGQESGEQYF.

The chain employs TRBV7-2 and TRBJ1-2; 7 nucleotides line up with TRBD1. Trimming at V came to 5 bases and at J to 7 bases, leaving 7 bases not matched to a gene. This CDR3 region has 13 residues. CDR1 and CDR2 from the germline V gene are SGHTA and FQGNSA. CDR3 in DNA: TGTGCCAGCAGCCTCGGACAGGTCACTGGCTACACCTTC. It encodes CASSLGQVTGYTF.

This clone occurred a few times. This chain joins TRBV4-1 and TRBJ2-7; weak D call: TRBD1 (6 bases). The CDR3 covers 15 residues. The V gene's germline CDR1 is MGHRA and CDR2 YSYEKL. V was pared by 4 bases and J by 0 bases, with 13 bases between. The CDR3 protein is CASSPQDRFSYEQYF. Here the CDR3 DNA reads TGCGCCAGCAGCCCCCAGGACAGATTCTCCTACGAGCAGTACTTC.

The V gene is TRBV7-8, the J gene TRBJ2-7; the D call may be TRBD1 or TRBD2 (5 bases each). Germline lookup yields CDR1 SGHVS and CDR2 FQNEAQ. V lost 5 bases, J lost 5 bases, and 19 bases lay in between. This CDR3 has 15 amino acids. In DNA, the CDR3 is TGTGCCAGCAGCCTAATCGGGGCTGCTCTCCACGAGCAGTACTTC. Translated: CASSLIGAALHEQYF.